These 18 T cell receptor beta chains were sequenced from one sample in a study of blood T cell dynamics during melanoma immunotherapy. Time point specified: pre-treatment baseline. Using immunoSEQ multiplex PCR, the repertoire was profiled, and TCRdb retains in-frame clones only, with some absent. The repertoire has 10,000 or so clones, about 87% of them found once; the top ten carry roughly 9.1%. The source was blood, collected from a patient treated with checkpoint blockade. Source of these receptors: a human donor with melanoma.

The chain links TRBV11-2 to TRBJ1-2; no firm D call. CDR3 length: 13 residues. Per the germline V gene, CDR1 is SGHAT and CDR2 is FQNNGV. Trimming removed 2 bases from V and 3 bases from J, with 7 bases in between. Written as DNA, the CDR3 is TGTGCCAGCAGCTTAAGACGTGACTATGGCTACACCTTC. This encodes CASSLRRDYGYTF.

The CDR3: CATNRGDGSNQPQHF. In DNA form, the CDR3 reads TGTGCCACCAACCGAGGCGACGGAAGCAATCAGCCCCAGCATTTT. J is TRBJ1-5 and V is TRBV19; no firm D call. V was clipped by 10 bases and J by 1 base, with 17 bases between them. The CDR3 runs 15 residues. The V gene's germline CDR1 is LNHDA and CDR2 SQIVND (reference sequence).

The chain combines TRBV11-3 with TRBJ1-1; TRBD1 is a possible D gene (6 bases). Germline V gene lookup returns CDR1 SGHNT and CDR2 YENEEA. This CDR3 is 17 amino acids long. Trimming left V 5 bases short and J 0 bases short, with 19 bases between. As DNA, the CDR3 is TGTGCCAGCAGCCCAACCAGTGCCGGACAGATGAACACTGAAGCTTTCTTT. Amino acid sequence: CASSPTSAGQMNTEAFF.

This clone was counted a single time. This chain connects TRBV10-3 to TRBJ2-6; no definite D call. CDR1 is ENHRY, CDR2 SYGVKD, per germline. CDR3 length: 16 residues. Trimming removed 0 bases at V and 0 bases at J, with 6 bases between. CDR3 nucleotide sequence: TGTGCCATCAGTGAGTCGACCAACTCTGGGGCCAACGTCCTGACTTTC. Translation gives CAISESTNSGANVLTF.

The chain joins TRBV5-6 to TRBJ1-6, with TRBD1 matching 9 bases. V lost 6 bases and J lost 11; bases outside the gene matches: 9. The CDR3 is made up of 14 amino acids. Per germline, CDR1 SGHDT and CDR2 YYEEEE. The CDR3 here is CASNPGTGIPPLHF. CDR3 nucleotides: TGTGCCAGCAACCCCGGGACAGGGATCCCACCCCTCCACTTT.

This clone counts as medium-sized. This chain connects TRBV28 to TRBJ1-5, with D unresolved. V was pared by 6 bases and J by 5 bases, with 17 bases between. Per germline, CDR1 MDHEN and CDR2 SYDVKM. The CDR3 is 15 amino acids. The CDR3 reads CASSLRLRVYQPQHF. For the CDR3, the DNA is TGTGCCAGCAGCCTACGCTTAAGGGTGTATCAGCCCCAGCATTTT.

V gene TRBV15 combines with J gene TRBJ1-4; 9 nucleotides line up with TRBD1. CDR1 LNHNV and CDR2 YYDKDF come from the germline V gene (reference sequence). V lost 5 bases and J lost 7; bases outside the gene matches: 8. The CDR3 is 15 amino acids. The CDR3 reads CATSGNRGQGEKLFF. For the CDR3, the DNA is TGTGCCACCAGCGGTAACAGGGGGCAAGGTGAAAAACTGTTTTTT.

The gene calls are TRBV5-1 and TRBJ1-1; 8 bases are a match to TRBD1. After removal of 4 bases from V and 4 bases from J, the junction contained 6 bases not matched to a gene. The CDR3 contains 14 residues. Looked up from germline, CDR1 is SGHRS and CDR2 is YFSETQ. The CDR3 reads CASSEQGGVTEAFF. CDR3 DNA sequence: TGCGCCAGCAGCGAACAGGGGGGTGTCACTGAAGCTTTCTTT.

The V and J genes are TRBV4-2 and TRBJ2-4; 7 nucleotides line up with TRBD2. CDR1 LGHNA and CDR2 YNFKEQ come from the germline V gene. CDR3 length: 14 residues. Trimming took 0 bases from V and 8 from J; bases not matched to a gene: 4. DNA for the CDR3: TGTGCCAGCAGCCAAGAGGCGGGAGTGGACATTCAGTACTTC. Protein: CASSQEAGVDIQYF.

The chain recombines TRBV30 with TRBJ2-5; TRBD1 matches 11 bases. After removal of 2 bases from V and 1 base from J, the junction contained 6 bases not matched to a gene. The length of the CDR3 is 16 residues. Germline V gene data show CDR1 as GTSNPN and CDR2 as SVGIG (reference sequence). The CDR3 loop reads CAWSKGTGGGQETQYF. In nucleotides, the CDR3 is TGTGCCTGGAGTAAAGGGACAGGGGGGGGCCAAGAGACCCAGTACTTC. Variable domain in full (rest from reference TRBV30 and TRBJ2-5): SQTIHQWPATLVQPVGSPLSLECTVEGTSNPNLYWYRQAAGRGLQLLFYSVGIGQISSEVPQNLSASRPQDRQFILSSKKLLLSDSGFYLCAWSKGTGGGQETQYFGPGTRLLVL.

The chain joins TRBV5-1 to TRBJ2-1, with a possible D match to TRBD2 (5 bases). CDR3 size: 15 residues. CDR1 and CDR2 from the germline V gene are SGHRS and YFSETQ. V dropped 0 bases and J dropped 5 bases, with 12 bases sitting between them. The CDR3 DNA follows: TGCGCCAGCAGCTTGGCTGGCGGGCTGAACAATGAGCAGTTCTTC. Its translation is CASSLAGGLNNEQFF. Based on the CDR3 plus reference TRBV5-1 and TRBJ2-1, the full variable domain is KAGVTQTPRYLIKTRGQQVTLSCSPISGHRSVSWYQQTPGQGLQFLFEYFSETQRNKGNFPGRFSGRQFSNSRSEMNVSTLELGDSALYLCASSLAGGLNNEQFFGPGTRLTVL.

V gene TRBV4-1 combines with J gene TRBJ2-1; either TRBD1 or TRBD2 may fit D (5 bases each). This CDR3 comprises 15 residues. CDR1 and CDR2 from the germline V gene are MGHRA and YSYEKL. V gave up 6 bases and J gave up 0 bases, with 12 bases separating them. The CDR3, as DNA: TGCGCCAGCAGACCCGGGGCTAGCTCCTACAATGAGCAGTTCTTC. Translation gives CASRPGASSYNEQFF.

V gene TRBV18 combines with J gene TRBJ2-7, with TRBD2 matching over 15 bases. This CDR3 spans 15 amino acids. J lost 7 bases, V lost 4 bases, and 5 bases had no gene match. Germline V gives CDR1 KGHSH, CDR2 LQKENI. In DNA form, the CDR3 reads TGTGCCAGCTCACGGACTAGCGGGGGGGCGGATGAGCAGTACTTC. It specifies CASSRTSGGADEQYF.

The chain recombines TRBV10-2 with TRBJ2-4; 8 bases fit TRBD1. The germline V gene has CDR1 WSHSY and CDR2 SAAADI. The CDR3 runs to 14 residues. V trimming: 7 bases; J trimming: 6 bases; junction bases outside the gene matches: 8. This CDR3 is CASTMIGTGNIQYF. The CDR3 coding sequence is TGCGCCAGCACAATGATTGGGACAGGAAACATTCAGTACTTC.

The CDR3 loop reads CASSLRDSPTDTQYF. The DNA for the CDR3 is TGCGCCAGCAGCTTACGGGACAGCCCCACAGATACGCAGTATTTT. The gene calls are TRBV5-1 and TRBJ2-3, with 7 bases that match TRBD1. The CDR3 runs 15 residues. Per the germline V gene, CDR1 is SGHRS and CDR2 is YFSETQ. The V and J ends lost 2 bases and 2 bases, in that order; junction bases with no gene match: 5. Based on the CDR3 plus reference TRBV5-1 and TRBJ2-3, the full variable domain is KAGVTQTPRYLIKTRGQQVTLSCSPISGHRSVSWYQQTPGQGLQFLFEYFSETQRNKGNFPGRFSGRQFSNSRSEMNVSTLELGDSALYLCASSLRDSPTDTQYFGPGTRLTVL.

V gene TRBV2 combines with J gene TRBJ2-7; possibly TRBD1 or TRBD2 for D (5 bases each). Germline-derived CDR1 and CDR2 are SNHLY and FYNNEI. The CDR3 is made up of 14 amino acids. The V end lost 7 bases, the J end lost 0 bases, and 13 bases lay between the germline ends. For the CDR3, the DNA is TGTGCCAGCATGGTGTCAGGGAGCTCCTACGAGCAGTACTTC. The encoded protein is CASMVSGSSYEQYF.

The sample holds one count of this clone. The rearrangement links TRBV11-1 to TRBJ2-2; TRBD1 aligns across 10 bases. The CDR3 is made up of 15 amino acids. The germline CDR1 and CDR2 sequences are SGHAT and FQDESV (reference sequence). V shed 4 bases and J 4 bases; nucleotides not matched to a gene: 3. This CDR3 reads CASSSRTGGTGELFF. As DNA, the CDR3 is TGTGCCAGCAGCTCCCGGACAGGGGGCACCGGGGAGCTGTTTTTT.

This clone ranks as medium-sized. The chain employs TRBV2 and TRBJ1-1; 9 bases fit TRBD1. Germline loops: CDR1 SNHLY, CDR2 FYNNEI. With 6 bases clipped from V and 4 bases from J, the junction kept 6 bases outside the gene matches. There are 14 residues in the CDR3. This CDR3 reads CASSQQGAATEAFF. For the CDR3, the DNA is TGTGCCAGCAGCCAACAGGGGGCTGCCACTGAAGCTTTCTTT.